This T cell receptor beta chain is drawn from a study of identical twins. TCRdb analysed the 5' RACE reads with MiXCR anew, one entry per CDR3 protein. The sample records approximately 240,000 distinct CDR3 sequences, about 14% being singletons. Germline CDR1 reads SGHDN; CDR2 reads FVKESK. V gave up 1 base and J gave up 3 bases, with 17 bases separating them. This CDR3 has 17 amino acids. This chain joins TRBV14 and TRBJ2-3, with D possibly matching TRBD2 (6 bases). The sequence derives from a woman under 30 in good health. Sequencing was carried out using memory (CD45RO+) T cells sorted from blood. DNA for the CDR3: TGTGCCAGCAGCCAAGGAAGGATGGAGCGGGCAACAGATACGCAGTATTTT. Its translation is CASSQGRMERATDTQYF. Full variable domain (rest looked up from reference TRBV14 and TRBJ2-3): EAGVTQFPSHSVIEKGQTVTLRCDPISGHDNLYWYRRVMGKEIKFLLHFVKESKQDESGMPNNRFLAERTGGTYSTLKVQPAELEDSGVYFCASSQGRMERATDTQYFGPGTRLTVL.